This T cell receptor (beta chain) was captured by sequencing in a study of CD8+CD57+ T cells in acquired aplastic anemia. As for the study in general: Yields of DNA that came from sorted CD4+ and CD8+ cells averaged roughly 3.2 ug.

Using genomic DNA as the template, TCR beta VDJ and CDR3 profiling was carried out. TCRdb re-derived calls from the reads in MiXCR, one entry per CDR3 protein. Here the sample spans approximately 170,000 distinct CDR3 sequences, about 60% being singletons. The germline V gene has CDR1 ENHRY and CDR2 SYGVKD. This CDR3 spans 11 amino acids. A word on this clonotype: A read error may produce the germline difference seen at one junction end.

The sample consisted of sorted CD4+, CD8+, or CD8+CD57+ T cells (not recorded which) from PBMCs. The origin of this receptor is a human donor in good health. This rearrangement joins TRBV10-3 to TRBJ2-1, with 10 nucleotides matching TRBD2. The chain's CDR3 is CATSDLAGEFF. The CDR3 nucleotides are TGTGCCACCAGTGACCTAGCGGGGGAGTTCTTC.